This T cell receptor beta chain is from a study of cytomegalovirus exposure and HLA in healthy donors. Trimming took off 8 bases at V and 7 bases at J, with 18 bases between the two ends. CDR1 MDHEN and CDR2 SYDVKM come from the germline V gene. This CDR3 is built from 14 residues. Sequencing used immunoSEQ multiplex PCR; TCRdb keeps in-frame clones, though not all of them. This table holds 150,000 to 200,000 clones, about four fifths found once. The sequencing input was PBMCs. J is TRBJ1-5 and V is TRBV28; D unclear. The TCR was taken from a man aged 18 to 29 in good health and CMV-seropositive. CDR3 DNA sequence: TGTGCCAGCGGGAGGCAAACTCTGAGGCAGCCCCAGCATTTT. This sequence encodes CASGRQTLRQPQHF.